Listed below are T cell receptor beta chains from one sample, sequenced in a study of blood T cell repertoires in COVID-19. The data were produced by immunoSEQ multiplex PCR, yet TCRdb's version contains in-frame clones alone and is incomplete. The data hold a few hundred thousand clones, with 70% to 90% observed a single time. The sequencing input was peripheral blood. The receptors derive from a man aged 35-49 years with acute or convalescent COVID-19. The conserved cysteine and the conserved F or W are not part of the CDR3 here. Expanded clones are given a class, and other clones once, few, many or no size at all.

TRBV15,NA,TRBJ2-7,ATSRVGGPREQY
TRBV4-2,NA,TRBJ2-2,ASSQVYRGSGELF
TRBV18,once,TRBJ1-4,ASSPGGQGGEKLF
TRBV6-1,NA,TRBJ1-1,ASSDDRGRNTEAF
TRBV24-1,NA,TRBJ1-1,ATTGRPDTEAF
TRBV7-9,few,TRBJ1-5,ASSLGQGEGSNQPQH
TRBV5-4,once,TRBJ1-6,ASAENNSPLH
TRBV20-1,NA,TRBJ1-1,SASPQGLNTEAF
TRBV5-1,NA,TRBJ2-5,ASRESSGGETQY
TRBV10-3,NA,TRBJ2-1,AISENSGGRNEQF
TRBV4-2,NA,TRBJ2-3,ASSQGRGSPSTQY
TRBV9,NA,TRBJ1-2,ASSVVSPVPGQEDYGYT
TRBV9,NA,TRBJ1-2,ASSGTKQGYT
TRBV10-3,NA,TRBJ2-7,ALRDPGQGFHEQY
TRBV5-1,NA,TRBJ2-7,ASTPREGRRAQSEQY
TRBV5-4,NA,TRBJ1-2,ASSWDVGGFDGYT
TRBV29-1,NA,TRBJ2-1,SVFLRAEGNEQF
TRBV30,NA,TRBJ1-1,AWSLGLWNTEAF
TRBV5-1,NA,TRBJ2-2,ASSFLAGGSTGELF
TRBV28,NA,TRBJ1-4,ASNTRTGANEKLF
TRBV27,NA,TRBJ2-3,ASNPTSGPWATQY
TRBV5-1,NA,TRBJ1-1,ASSFHDRTGDTEAF
TRBV28,NA,TRBJ2-3,ASSLGQGDFDTQY
TRBV5-4,NA,TRBJ1-1,ASSLVQGTEAF
TRBV11-2,NA,TRBJ1-5,ASSSGTGRQPQH
TRBV7-2,NA,TRBJ2-7,ASSLEGTGVYEQY
TRBV6-5,NA,TRBJ2-1,ASSRLAGTQQF
TRBV4-3,NA,TRBJ1-4,ASSQEEGAEKLF
TRBV5-5,NA,TRBJ2-7,ASSLRTGSYEQY
TRBV18,NA,TRBJ2-7,ASSPRRQGSSYEQY
TRBV27,NA,TRBJ2-3,ASRTRDREINTDTQY
TRBV7-6,NA,TRBJ2-5,ASSLGRQETQY
TRBV3-1/TRBV3-2,NA,TRBJ2-3,ASSRSGSTDTQY
TRBV18,NA,TRBJ2-3,ASSTGGADTQY
TRBV28,NA,TRBJ1-2,ASSPGTAQNGYT
TRBV7-7,NA,TRBJ2-2,ASSSSGWGGMSDTGELF
TRBV6-5,NA,TRBJ1-4,ASSPRGATNEKLF
TRBV28,NA,TRBJ1-1,ASKYGLDRANTEAF
TRBV4-1,NA,TRBJ2-3,ASSQGAGGGTDTQY
TRBV5-1,NA,TRBJ2-7,ASSFGTSGGYEQY
TRBV29-1,once,TRBJ2-5,SVAYKGNRGITETQY
TRBV10-3,NA,TRBJ1-2,AISEKAQGENGYT
TRBV11-2,NA,TRBJ2-7,ASSPGARGGSYEQY
TRBV2,NA,TRBJ2-1,ASSDLGYNEQF
TRBV13,NA,TRBJ2-3,ASSQASADTQY
TRBV19,NA,TRBJ1-1,ASSMWRSNEAF
TRBV6-5,NA,TRBJ1-5,ASSPRPGDQPQH
TRBV28,NA,TRBJ1-1,ASSTDRENTEAF
TRBV5-6,NA,TRBJ2-3,ASSLSGVHDTQY
TRBV9,NA,TRBJ2-2,ASSARGLILTGELF
TRBV19,once,TRBJ2-1,ASMPASGIGNEQF
TRBV23-1,NA,TRBJ1-6,ASSLFRTGRNSPLH
TRBV5-1,NA,TRBJ2-5,ASSLIASGGQETQY
TRBV11-3,NA,TRBJ2-1,ASSQRLAVDYNEQF
TRBV19,few,TRBJ2-2,ASSAARVGGELF
TRBV10-3,NA,TRBJ2-2,AISESRQGNTGELF
TRBV16,NA,TRBJ1-4,ASSPGQRNEKLF
TRBV6-5,NA,TRBJ2-1,ASSPGATLYNEQF
TRBV7-2,NA,TRBJ2-4,ASRDRGLLVNIQY